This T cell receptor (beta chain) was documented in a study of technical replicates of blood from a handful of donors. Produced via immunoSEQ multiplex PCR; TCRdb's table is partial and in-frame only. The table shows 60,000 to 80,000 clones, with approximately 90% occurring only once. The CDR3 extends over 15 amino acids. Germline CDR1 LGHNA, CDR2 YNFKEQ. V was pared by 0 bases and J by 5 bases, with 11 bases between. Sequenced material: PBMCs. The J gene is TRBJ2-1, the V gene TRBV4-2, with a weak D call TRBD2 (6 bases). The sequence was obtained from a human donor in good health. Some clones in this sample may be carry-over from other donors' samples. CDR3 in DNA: TGTGCCAGCAGCCAAGAGCTAGCGAGAAACAATGAGCAGTTCTTC. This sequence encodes CASSQELARNNEQFF.